Below are 32 T cell receptor beta chains sequenced from a single sample in a study of OX40 agonist ivuxolimab in advanced cancers. Assay: immunoSEQ multiplex PCR; the TCRdb copy retains only in-frame clones and omits some. The sample includes tens of thousands of clones, roughly 80% of them seen just once. Sequencing used CD4+ or CD8+ T cells sorted from blood, obtained in a trial of the OX40 agonist ivuxolimab. These receptors were collected from an adult with an advanced solid tumor such as melanoma, head and neck, liver or kidney cancer.

Turning to this clone: Germline and junction disagree at one end, which may indicate a read error. The gene calls are TRBV4-3 and TRBJ2-4, with a tentative D call TRBD1 (5 bases). This CDR3 contains 16 residues. In germline, CDR1 is LGHNA, CDR2 YSLEER. The CDR3 nucleotides read TGCGCCAGCAGCCAAGAAGGGGCGGCAGCCAAAAACTTTCAGTACTTC. Translated, it gives CASSQEGAAAKNFQYF.

The V and J genes are TRBV5-4 and TRBJ2-5; D might be TRBD1 (6 bases). Per germline, CDR1 SGHNT and CDR2 YYREEE (reference sequence). V was cut by 2 bases and J by 2 bases, with 7 bases left in between. This CDR3 is built from 13 residues. This CDR3 is CASSFDRQETQYF. The CDR3 DNA reads as TGTGCCAGCAGCTTCGACAGGCAAGAGACCCAGTACTTC.

The chain links TRBV29-1 to TRBJ2-5; 10 positions match TRBD2. The CDR3 covers 15 residues. After removal of 6 bases from V and 3 bases from J, the junction contained 10 bases not matched to a gene. Germline CDR1 and CDR2: SQVTM and ANQGSEA. CDR3 region: CSVKRSSGGKETQYF. In DNA, the CDR3 is TGCAGCGTGAAGAGGTCTAGCGGGGGAAAAGAGACCCAGTACTTC.

The V and J genes are TRBV5-1 and TRBJ1-1, with a possible D match to TRBD1 (5 bases). This CDR3 is built from 15 residues. Per the germline V gene, CDR1 is SGHRS and CDR2 is YFSETQ. The V end lost 4 bases, the J end lost 1 base, and 14 bases lay between the germline ends. CDR3 residues: CASSLLGQTNTEAFF. CDR3 nucleotides: TGCGCCAGCAGCCTGCTAGGACAAACGAACACTGAAGCTTTCTTT. The full variable domain, its missing parts supplied by reference TRBV5-1 and TRBJ1-1, is KAGVTQTPRYLIKTRGQQVTLSCSPISGHRSVSWYQQTPGQGLQFLFEYFSETQRNKGNFPGRFSGRQFSNSRSEMNVSTLELGDSALYLCASSLLGQTNTEAFFGQGTRLTVV.

V gene TRBV7-2 combines with J gene TRBJ2-7; TRBD1 aligns across 7 bases. CDR3 length: 15 residues. Germline loops: CDR1 SGHTA, CDR2 FQGNSA. V trimming: 4 bases; J trimming: 7 bases; junction bases outside the gene matches: 13. The CDR3 protein is CASSSLPTGSREQYF. CDR3 bases: TGTGCCAGCAGCTCCTTACCGACAGGGTCTAGGGAGCAGTACTTC.

This clone was observed once. The chain employs TRBV30 and TRBJ1-1; no clear D gene. CDR1 GTSNPN and CDR2 SVGIG come from the germline V gene (reference sequence). The CDR3 has 13 amino acids. The V gene lost 1 base and the J gene lost 7 bases, with 13 bases spanning the gap. CDR3: CAWSGGRGFEAFF. CDR3 coding DNA: TGTGCCTGGAGTGGTGGCAGAGGGTTTGAAGCTTTCTTT.

This clone has just a few counts. The gene calls are TRBV7-9 and TRBJ1-1, with a possible D match to TRBD1 (5 bases). Germline values: CDR1 SEHNR, CDR2 FQNEAQ (reference sequence). The V end lost 5 bases, the J end lost 1 base, and 14 bases lay between the germline ends. This CDR3 comprises 15 residues. The CDR3 here is CASSLYSGGNTEAFF. CDR3 in DNA: TGTGCCAGCAGCCTATACTCTGGGGGGAACACTGAAGCTTTCTTT.

This clone was seen only once. The rearrangement uses TRBV2 and TRBJ1-5; a weak D match, TRBD1 (6 bases). V lost 7 bases to trimming and J lost 3 bases, with 16 bases between them. The germline V gene has CDR1 SNHLY and CDR2 FYNNEI. This CDR3 spans 15 amino acids. CDR3 region: CASNSGSGVNQPQHF. The CDR3 DNA follows: TGTGCCAGCAATAGCGGATCAGGGGTCAATCAGCCCCAGCATTTT.

V is TRBV7-6 and J is TRBJ1-6; 9 positions agree with TRBD1. The V and J ends lost 3 bases and 6 bases, in that order; junction bases with no gene match: 6. The CDR3 runs to 16 residues. Per germline, CDR1 SGHVS and CDR2 FNYEAQ. CDR3 sequence (DNA): TGTGCCAGCAGCTTTCCACAGGGGGCCGCTAATTCACCCCTCCACTTT. Its translation: CASSFPQGAANSPLHF.

The gene calls are TRBV25-1 and TRBJ2-1; 7 positions match TRBD2. With V trimmed by 11 bases and J by 4 bases, 5 bases remained unmatched. This CDR3 is built from 12 residues. Per germline, CDR1 MGHDK and CDR2 SYGVNS. This CDR3 is CACREAYNEQFF. The CDR3 DNA is TGTGCCTGCCGGGAGGCGTACAATGAGCAGTTCTTC.

The chain couples TRBV19 to TRBJ2-3; tentatively, D is TRBD1 (5 bases). The CDR3 runs 14 residues. Trimming cost V 7 bases and J 6 bases, with 17 bases left between them. Per the germline V gene, CDR1 is LNHDA and CDR2 is SQIVND (reference sequence). The CDR3 DNA sequence: TGTGCCAGTAATAAGGGGATAGAAACGGATACGCAGTATTTT. This codes for CASNKGIETDTQYF.

The chain uses TRBV11-3 and TRBJ2-2; a weak D match, TRBD2 (8 bases). This CDR3 contains 16 residues. Between the trimmed V and J ends, which lost 5 bases and 4 bases, there was a span of 17 bases. Germline lookup yields CDR1 SGHNT and CDR2 YENEEA. The CDR3 here is CASSRQGGGSTGELFF. CDR3 nucleotide sequence: TGTGCCAGCAGCCGACAGGGCGGGGGGAGCACCGGGGAGCTGTTTTTT.

The V gene is TRBV27, the J gene TRBJ2-4; 7 bases match TRBD1. The CDR3 has 18 amino acids. The junction had 13 bases not matched to a gene; V was cut back by 5 bases and J by 0 bases. Germline assignment: CDR1 MNHEY and CDR2 SMNVEV (reference sequence). For the CDR3, the DNA is TGTGCCAGCAGTAGAATGTTCGGGACAGCCTTAGCCAAAAACATTCAGTACTTC. This encodes CASSRMFGTALAKNIQYF.

The chain joins TRBV5-8 to TRBJ1-6; 7 nucleotides align to TRBD1. The CDR3 totals 16 residues. V lost 1 base to trimming and J lost 10 bases; unmatched junction nucleotides: 11. The germline V gene has CDR1 SGHTS and CDR2 YDEGEE. The CDR3: CASSLLAGTANSPLHF. CDR3 in DNA: TGTGCCAGCAGCTTGCTCGCCGGGACAGCAAACTCACCCCTCCACTTT.

The chain combines TRBV10-2 with TRBJ2-7; D tentatively fits TRBD1 or TRBD2 (6 bases each). V shed 7 bases and J shed 0 bases, with 7 bases lying between them. The germline V gene has CDR1 WSHSY and CDR2 SAAADI. This CDR3 spans 12 amino acids. The CDR3 DNA follows: TGCGCCAGCAAGGGGGGCTCCTACGAGCAGTACTTC. It encodes CASKGGSYEQYF.

Only one count was recorded for this clone. The chain carries TRBV4-2 and TRBJ1-1; D unresolved. Trimming left V 4 bases short and J 3 bases short, with 15 bases between. The CDR3 is 15 residues long. Germline assignment: CDR1 LGHNA and CDR2 YNFKEQ. The CDR3 loop is CASSLGPGEDTEAFF. The CDR3 region has the DNA TGTGCCAGCAGCCTGGGCCCGGGTGAGGACACTGAAGCTTTCTTT.

This clone has a handful of counts. The gene calls are TRBV7-9 and TRBJ2-5, with D maybe TRBD1 (5 bases). The CDR3 is made up of 16 amino acids. Germline CDR1 reads SEHNR; CDR2 reads FQNEAQ (reference sequence). V was pared by 2 bases and J by 7 bases, with 20 bases between. The CDR3: CASSLNSGRVSGTQYF. The CDR3 DNA sequence: TGTGCCAGCAGCTTAAATTCAGGCAGGGTCTCAGGGACCCAGTACTTC.

The chain is built from TRBV9 and TRBJ2-3; TRBD1 matches 8 bases. This CDR3 is built from 18 residues. From germline, CDR1 is SGDLS and CDR2 YYNGEE. V lost 3 bases, J lost 0 bases, and 12 bases stayed unmatched. In nucleotides, the CDR3 is TGTGCCAGCAGCGCCCCCCTTAGCAGGGGGCTGAGCACAGATACGCAGTATTTT. Translated: CASSAPLSRGLSTDTQYF.

This chain joins TRBV7-9 and TRBJ1-3; the D is unclear. V lost 1 base and J lost 3, with 16 bases in between. This CDR3 has 17 amino acids. CDR1 is SEHNR and CDR2 is FQNEAQ in the germline V gene (reference sequence). The CDR3 is CASSLVSSVPRGNTIYF. The DNA for the CDR3 is TGTGCCAGCAGCTTAGTGAGCAGCGTCCCTCGTGGAAACACCATATATTTT.

The chain employs TRBV28 and TRBJ1-1; D not resolved. Per germline, CDR1 MDHEN and CDR2 SYDVKM. The CDR3 covers 15 residues. Trimming took 4 bases from V and 4 from J, leaving 16 bases between them. The CDR3 loop reads CASSSPGHVGTEAFF. In DNA, the CDR3 is TGTGCCAGCAGTTCACCGGGCCATGTAGGCACTGAAGCTTTCTTT.

The genes are TRBV5-5 and TRBJ2-6, with D perhaps TRBD1 (6 bases). The V and J ends lost 3 bases and 2 bases respectively, with 9 bases between them. This CDR3 region has 15 residues. Germline V gene data show CDR1 as SGHKS and CDR2 as YYEKEE (reference sequence). The CDR3 region has the DNA TGTGCCAGCAGCTCAGGGGCCCCTGGGGCCAACGTCCTGACTTTC. Translation gives CASSSGAPGANVLTF.

The genes are TRBV19 and TRBJ2-2, with 11 positions matching TRBD2. The CDR3 is 19 residues long. The germline V gene has CDR1 LNHDA and CDR2 SQIVND (reference sequence). V lost 0 bases and J lost 2; bases outside the gene matches: 8. Here the CDR3 reads CASSIETSGGLINTGELFF. In DNA form, the CDR3 reads TGTGCCAGTAGTATAGAAACTAGCGGGGGCCTGATCAACACCGGGGAGCTGTTTTTT.

V usage is TRBV6-1 and J usage is TRBJ2-7, with D possibly TRBD1 on 6 matching bases. The germline CDR1 and CDR2 sequences are MNHNS and SASEGT. The CDR3 runs to 14 residues. The V end was cut by 11 bases, the J end by 5 bases, with 22 bases between. The CDR3 sequence is CAASSQGQRDEQYF. DNA for the CDR3: TGTGCCGCCAGTTCTCAGGGACAAAGGGACGAGCAGTACTTC.

V gene TRBV28 combines with J gene TRBJ1-5; no clear D. Germline V CDR1 and CDR2: MDHEN, SYDVKM. V gave up 7 bases and J gave up 1 base, with 14 bases separating them. CDR3 size: 15 residues. DNA of the CDR3: TGTGCCAGCAAGGGCAGCCAAGGGAGCAATCAGCCCCAGCATTTT. Protein: CASKGSQGSNQPQHF.

The chain joins TRBV15 to TRBJ1-4; perhaps TRBD1 as D (5 bases). V dropped 0 bases and J dropped 8 bases, with 16 bases sitting between them. The CDR3 covers 16 residues. CDR1 is LNHNV and CDR2 is YYDKDF in the germline V gene (reference sequence). CDR3 residues: CATSRDLGRPGEKLFF. CDR3 DNA sequence: TGTGCCACCAGCAGAGATTTGGGGCGTCCAGGAGAAAAACTGTTTTTT.

This sequence joins TRBV2 and TRBJ1-3; 8 bases line up with TRBD1. This CDR3 contains 17 residues. Trimming at V came to 4 bases and at J to 0 bases, leaving 8 bases not matched to a gene. Germline values: CDR1 SNHLY, CDR2 FYNNEI. CDR3 amino acids: CASSGWDRLLSGNTIYF. CDR3 sequence (DNA): TGTGCCAGCAGTGGCTGGGACAGGCTTCTCTCTGGAAACACCATATATTTT.

The V call is TRBV11-3, the J call TRBJ2-7; a weak D match, TRBD2 (5 bases). The CDR3 spans 13 residues. V was cut by 0 bases and J by 7 bases, with 10 bases left in between. Germline loops: CDR1 SGHNT, CDR2 YENEEA. In DNA form, the CDR3 reads TGTGCCAGCAGCTTAGATCCCGCGGGTGAGCAGTACTTC. Protein sequence: CASSLDPAGEQYF.

The chain carries TRBV5-1 and TRBJ2-5; no clear D. The germline V gene encodes CDR1 SGHRS and CDR2 YFSETQ. This CDR3 is built from 13 residues. Trimming removed 0 bases from V and 5 bases from J, with 8 bases in between. CDR3: CASSLVPLETQYF. The CDR3 region has the DNA TGCGCCAGCAGCTTGGTCCCGCTCGAGACCCAGTACTTC.

The chain joins TRBV2 to TRBJ2-6; D not certain. Between the trimmed V and J ends, which lost 2 bases and 0 bases, there was a span of 5 bases. CDR1 SNHLY and CDR2 FYNNEI come from the germline V gene. This CDR3 region has 15 residues. Here the CDR3 reads CASSEFGSGANVLTF. CDR3 bases: TGTGCCAGCAGTGAATTTGGCTCTGGGGCCAACGTCCTGACTTTC.

This chain links TRBV30 with TRBJ1-2; TRBD1 agrees at 8 bases. Per the germline V gene, CDR1 is GTSNPN and CDR2 is SVGIG (reference sequence). Trimming at V came to 2 bases and at J to 8 bases, leaving 10 bases not matched to a gene. The CDR3 has 14 amino acids. The CDR3 nucleotides read TGTGCCTGGAGTCCCGACAGGGGAAGGGGAGGCTACACCTTC. Its protein is CAWSPDRGRGGYTF.

This rearrangement joins TRBV6-6 to TRBJ2-3, with D possibly being TRBD1 or TRBD2 (6 bases each). The V and J ends lost 8 bases and 3 bases respectively, with 9 bases between them. In germline, CDR1 is MNHNY, CDR2 SVGAGI (reference sequence). This CDR3 has 12 amino acids. Written as DNA, the CDR3 is TGTGCCAGCGGAGGGGGGACAGATACGCAGTATTTT. It yields the protein CASGGGTDTQYF.

The rearrangement uses TRBV15 and TRBJ2-5; D is possibly TRBD1 (5 bases). Germline V CDR1 and CDR2: LNHNV, YYDKDF (reference sequence). CDR3 length: 16 residues. Trimming removed 1 base at V and 5 bases at J, with 17 bases between. The CDR3 reads CATSRGGSQGRETQYF. CDR3 DNA sequence: TGTGCCACCAGCAGAGGCGGCTCCCAGGGCCGGGAGACCCAGTACTTC.